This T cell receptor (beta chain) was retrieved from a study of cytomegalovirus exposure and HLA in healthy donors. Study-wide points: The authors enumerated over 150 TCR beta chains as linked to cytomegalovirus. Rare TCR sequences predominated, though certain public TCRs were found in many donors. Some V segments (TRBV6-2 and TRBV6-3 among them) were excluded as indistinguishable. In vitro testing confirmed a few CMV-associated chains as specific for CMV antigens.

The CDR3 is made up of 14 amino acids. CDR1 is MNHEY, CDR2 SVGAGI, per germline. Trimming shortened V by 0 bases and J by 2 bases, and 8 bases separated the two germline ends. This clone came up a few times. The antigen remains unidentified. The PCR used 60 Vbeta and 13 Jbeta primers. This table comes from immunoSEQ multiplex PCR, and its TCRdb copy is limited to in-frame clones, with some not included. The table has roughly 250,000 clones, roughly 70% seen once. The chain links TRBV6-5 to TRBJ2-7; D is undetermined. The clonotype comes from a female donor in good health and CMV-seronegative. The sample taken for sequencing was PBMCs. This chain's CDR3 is CASSYSNRAYEQYF. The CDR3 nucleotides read TGTGCCAGCAGTTACTCGAACAGAGCCTACGAGCAGTACTTC.